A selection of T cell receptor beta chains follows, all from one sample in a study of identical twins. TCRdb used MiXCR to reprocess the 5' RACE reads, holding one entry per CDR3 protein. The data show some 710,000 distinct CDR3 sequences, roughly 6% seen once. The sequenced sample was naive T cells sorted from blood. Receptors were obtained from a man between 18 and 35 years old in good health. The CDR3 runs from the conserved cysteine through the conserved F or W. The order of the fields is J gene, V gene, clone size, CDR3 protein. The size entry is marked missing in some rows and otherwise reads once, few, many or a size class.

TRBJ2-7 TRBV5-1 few CASSAPSYEQYF
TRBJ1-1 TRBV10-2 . CASTRTGDTEAFF
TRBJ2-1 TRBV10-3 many CAIRREGRGEQFF
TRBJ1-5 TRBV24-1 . CATSDRVGVQPQHF
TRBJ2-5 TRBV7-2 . CASSLLAGTSGVGTQYF
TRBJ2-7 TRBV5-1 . CASSPPGLAGVGEQYF
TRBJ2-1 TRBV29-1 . CSVDPTAGGTNNEQFF
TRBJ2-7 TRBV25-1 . CASIAGTRISTYEQYF
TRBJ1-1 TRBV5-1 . CASSSHLTGGVLDTEAFF
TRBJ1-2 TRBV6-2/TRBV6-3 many CASSAAPSNYGYTF
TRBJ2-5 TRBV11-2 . CASSTRDSRSETQYF
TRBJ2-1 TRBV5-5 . CASSLEEQFF
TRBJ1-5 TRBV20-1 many CSASGQGGNQPQHF
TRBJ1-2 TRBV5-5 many CASSREGRIVNGYTF
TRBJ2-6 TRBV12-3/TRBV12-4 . CASSLRGGGANVLTF
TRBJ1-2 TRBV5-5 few CASSQMGDLERGYTF
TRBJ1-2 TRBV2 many CASSELVRANYGYTF
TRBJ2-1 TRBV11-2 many CASSSGDRANNEQFF